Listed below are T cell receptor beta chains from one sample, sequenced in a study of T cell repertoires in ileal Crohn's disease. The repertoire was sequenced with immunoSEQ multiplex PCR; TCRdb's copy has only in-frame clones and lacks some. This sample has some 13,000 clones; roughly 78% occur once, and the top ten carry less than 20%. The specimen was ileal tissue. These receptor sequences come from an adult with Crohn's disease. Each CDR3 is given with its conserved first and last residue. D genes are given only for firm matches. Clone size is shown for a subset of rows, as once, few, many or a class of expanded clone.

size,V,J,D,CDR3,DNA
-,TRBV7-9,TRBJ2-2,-,CASSETGTPFGELFF,TGTGCCAGCAGCGAAACCGGGACTCCTTTCGGGGAGCTGTTTTTT
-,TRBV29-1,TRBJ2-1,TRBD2,CSVEGPLAGDEQFF,TGCAGCGTTGAAGGGCCCCTAGCGGGAGATGAGCAGTTCTTC
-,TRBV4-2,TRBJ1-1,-,CASSQDGGAEAFF,TGTGCCAGCAGCCAAGATGGGGGCGCTGAAGCTTTCTTT
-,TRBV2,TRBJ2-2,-,CASTGLPNTGELFF,TGTGCCAGCACAGGACTCCCGAACACCGGGGAGCTGTTTTTT
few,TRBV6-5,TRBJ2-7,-,CASSYSRDGYEQYF,TGTGCCAGCAGTTACTCGAGGGATGGCTACGAGCAGTACTTC
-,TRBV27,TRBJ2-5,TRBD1,CASCGTGVGETQYF,TGTGCCAGCTGCGGGACAGGGGTCGGGGAGACCCAGTACTTC
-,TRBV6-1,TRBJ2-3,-,CASSELRDTQYF,TGTGCCAGCAGTGAACTGAGAGATACGCAGTATTTT
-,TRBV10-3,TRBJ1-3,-,CAIATGGTGNTIYF,TGTGCCATTGCTACTGGGGGGACTGGAAACACCATATATTTT
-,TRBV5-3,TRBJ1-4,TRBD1,CARSLESDRNGTGGFF,TGTGCCAGAAGCTTGGAATCCGATCGAAACGGGACAGGGGGGTTTTTT
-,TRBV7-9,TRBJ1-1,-,CASSITGGTNTEAFF,TGTGCCAGCAGCATCACCGGCGGGACGAACACTGAAGCTTTCTTT
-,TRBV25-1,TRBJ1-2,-,CASSQGYTF,TGTGCCAGCAGTCAGGGCTACACCTTC
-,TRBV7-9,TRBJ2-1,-,CASSLTGVSYNEQFF,TGTGCCAGCAGCTTAACGGGAGTCTCCTACAATGAGCAGTTCTTC
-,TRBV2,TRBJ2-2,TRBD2,CASSAISGGGTGELFF,TGTGCCAGCAGCGCCATCTCGGGGGGAGGGACCGGGGAGCTGTTTTTT
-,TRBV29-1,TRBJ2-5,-,CSVLSGTQYF,TGCAGCGTTTTATCGGGGACCCAGTACTTC
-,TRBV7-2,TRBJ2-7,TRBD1,CASSQDRTMVYEQYF,TGTGCCAGCAGCCAGGACAGGACAATGGTCTACGAGCAGTACTTC
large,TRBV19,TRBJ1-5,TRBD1,CASSEGQSLNQPQHF,TGTGCCAGTAGCGAGGGACAGTCCCTCAATCAGCCCCAGCATTTT
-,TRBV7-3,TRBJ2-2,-,CASSLRALTGNTGELFF,TGTGCCAGCAGCTTACGGGCTCTTACAGGGAACACCGGGGAGCTGTTTTTT
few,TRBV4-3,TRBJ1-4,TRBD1,CASSQEQGNEKLFF,TGCGCCAGCAGCCAAGAACAGGGGAATGAAAAACTGTTTTTT
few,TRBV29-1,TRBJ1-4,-,CSAVGATNEKLFF,TGCAGCGCTGTAGGGGCAACTAATGAAAAACTGTTTTTT
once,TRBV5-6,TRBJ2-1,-,CASSFISASAYNEQFF,TGTGCCAGCAGCTTTATATCGGCTAGCGCGTACAATGAGCAGTTCTTC
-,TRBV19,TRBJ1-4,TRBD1,CAVGTVLHEKLFF,TGTGCAGTGGGGACAGTGCTTCATGAAAAACTGTTTTTT
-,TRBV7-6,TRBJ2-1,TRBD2,CASSPTSGGTYNEQFF,TGTGCCAGCAGCCCTACCTCGGGGGGGACCTACAATGAGCAGTTCTTC
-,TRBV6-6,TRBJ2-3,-,CASSYSGATDTQYF,TGTGCCAGCAGTTACTCGGGAGCCACAGATACGCAGTATTTT
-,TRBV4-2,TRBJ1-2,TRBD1,CASSQDAGTGIGYTF,TGTGCCAGCAGCCAAGACGCCGGGACAGGGATTGGCTACACCTTC
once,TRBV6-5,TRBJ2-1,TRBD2,CASRTSREQFF,TGTGCCAGCAGGACTAGCAGGGAGCAGTTCTTC
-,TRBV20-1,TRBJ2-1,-,CSARGLDEQFF,TGCAGTGCTAGAGGGCTTGATGAGCAGTTCTTC
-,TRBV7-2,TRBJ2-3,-,CASSLFASQGTDTQYF,TGTGCCAGCAGCTTGTTTGCGAGTCAGGGCACAGATACGCAGTATTTT
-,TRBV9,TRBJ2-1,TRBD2,CASSVLYSGGYNEQFF,TGTGCCAGCAGCGTACTATATAGCGGGGGCTACAATGAGCAGTTCTTC
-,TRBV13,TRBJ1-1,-,CASSPRTMNTEAFF,TGTGCCAGCAGCCCCAGAACAATGAACACTGAAGCTTTCTTT
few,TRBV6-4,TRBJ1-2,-,CASSDTPQAHVYGYTF,TGTGCCAGCAGTGACACCCCGCAGGCCCATGTCTATGGCTACACCTTC
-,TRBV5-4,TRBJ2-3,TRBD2,CASSLGGGAKTDTQYF,TGTGCCAGCAGCCTCGGCGGGGGGGCCAAAACAGATACGCAGTATTTT
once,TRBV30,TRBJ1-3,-,CAWSVQTGLGNTIYF,TGTGCCTGGAGTGTTCAAACGGGACTTGGAAACACCATATATTTT
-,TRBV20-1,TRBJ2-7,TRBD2,CSARLAGEQYF,TGCAGTGCTAGATTAGCGGGCGAGCAGTACTTC
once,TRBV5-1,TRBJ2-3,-,CASSSGVDTQYF,TGCGCCAGCAGCTCGGGGGTGGATACGCAGTATTTT
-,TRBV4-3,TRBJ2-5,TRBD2,CASSQELAGKETQYF,TGCGCCAGCAGCCAAGAACTAGCGGGCAAAGAGACCCAGTACTTC
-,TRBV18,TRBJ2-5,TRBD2,CASSPLSGGQETQYF,TGTGCCAGCTCACCGTTGAGCGGGGGCCAAGAGACCCAGTACTTC
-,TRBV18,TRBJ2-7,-,CASSAFTGNTYEQYF,TGTGCCAGCTCAGCGTTCACAGGTAATACCTACGAGCAGTACTTC
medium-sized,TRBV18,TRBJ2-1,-,CASSPLNQEQFF,TGTGCCAGCTCACCACTGAATCAGGAGCAGTTCTTC
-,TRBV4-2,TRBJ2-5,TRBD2,CASSQVSGETQYF,TGTGCCAGCAGCCAAGTTAGCGGGGAGACCCAGTACTTC
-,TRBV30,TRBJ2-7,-,CAWSPPTGEQYF,TGTGCCTGGAGTCCGCCAACCGGCGAGCAGTACTTC
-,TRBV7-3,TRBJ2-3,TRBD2,CASATSGFSTDTQYF,TGTGCCAGTGCGACTAGCGGATTCAGCACAGATACGCAGTATTTT
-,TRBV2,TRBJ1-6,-,CASSDNTRNNSPLHF,TGTGCCAGCAGTGATAACACCCGAAATAATTCACCCCTCCACTTT
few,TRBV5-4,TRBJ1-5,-,CASSRELNQPQHF,TGTGCCAGCAGCCGCGAACTCAATCAGCCCCAGCATTTT
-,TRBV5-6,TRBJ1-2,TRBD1,CASRGAGGENSRGYTF,TGTGCCAGCAGGGGGGCAGGGGGCGAAAACTCTAGGGGCTACACCTTC
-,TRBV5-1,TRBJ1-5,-,CASRPGQQSMEPQHF,TGCGCCAGCCGCCCCGGACAGCAGTCTATGGAGCCCCAGCATTTT
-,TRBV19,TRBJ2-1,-,CASVEGSPHNEQFF,TGTGCCAGCGTCGAGGGTTCCCCGCACAATGAGCAGTTCTTC
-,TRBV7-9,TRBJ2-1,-,CASSFGSPSFNEQFF,TGTGCCAGCAGCTTCGGGAGTCCCTCGTTCAATGAGCAGTTCTTC
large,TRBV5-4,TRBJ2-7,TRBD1,CASGTEGLEQYF,TGTGCCAGTGGGACAGAAGGGCTCGAGCAGTACTTC
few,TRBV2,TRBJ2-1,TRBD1,CASRKDRGSNEQFF,TGTGCCAGTAGAAAGGACAGGGGATCCAATGAGCAGTTCTTC